What follows are 4 T cell receptor beta chains derived from one specimen sequenced in a study of cytomegalovirus exposure and HLA in healthy donors. A multiplex PCR was run with 60 Vbeta primers and 13 Jbeta primers. Sequencing was performed with immunoSEQ multiplex PCR; in TCRdb, only in-frame clones are kept and a portion is missing. The table records some 130,000 clones, roughly 70% of them present only once. Specimen: PBMCs. The source of these receptors is a human donor in good health.

The chain links TRBV15 to TRBJ2-3; D is uncertain. The CDR3 runs to 15 residues. Looked up from germline, CDR1 is LNHNV and CDR2 is YYDKDF (reference sequence). Trimming left V 5 bases short and J 2 bases short, with 14 bases between. CDR3 nucleotides: TGTGCCACCAGCTTCCGCCCGGGTACCACAGATACGCAGTATTTT. This encodes CATSFRPGTTDTQYF.

This sequence joins TRBV5-5 and TRBJ2-7; 7 bases are a match to TRBD2. CDR1 SGHKS and CDR2 YYEKEE come from the germline V gene (reference sequence). Trimming took 6 bases from V and 2 from J; bases not matched to a gene: 8. The CDR3 covers 14 residues. DNA of the CDR3: TGTGCCAGCAAGGGCAGCGGGGCCACCTACGAGCAGTACTTC. Protein product: CASKGSGATYEQYF. Using reference TRBV5-5 and TRBJ2-7 for the parts outside the CDR3, the full variable domain is DAGVTQSPTHLIKTRGQQVTLRCSPISGHKSVSWYQQVLGQGPQFIFQYYEKEERGRGNFPDRFSARQFPNYSSELNVNALLLGDSALYLCASKGSGATYEQYFGPGTRLTVT.

V and J are TRBV6-5 and TRBJ1-2, with 8 positions matching TRBD1. Germline values: CDR1 MNHEY, CDR2 SVGAGI. The trim removed 6 bases at V and 8 bases at J, leaving 8 bases unmatched. The CDR3 runs to 13 residues. CDR3 nucleotides: TGTGCCAGCAGCTACGACAGGGGATGGGGCTACACCTTC. Protein product: CASSYDRGWGYTF.

Only a few counts were recorded for this clone. The V gene is TRBV7-9, the J gene TRBJ2-7; 7 bases agree with TRBD1. The V gene end was trimmed by 7 bases and the J gene end by 6 bases; junction bases not matched to a gene: 12. The CDR3 contains 14 residues. Per the germline V gene, CDR1 is SEHNR and CDR2 is FQNEAQ (reference sequence). CDR3 residues: CASTLAIGGGEQYF. CDR3 bases: TGTGCCAGCACCCTGGCTATAGGGGGCGGCGAGCAGTACTTC.